Shown below are 10 T cell receptor beta chains from a single sample sequenced in a study of spatial heterogeneity in lung cancer (dated 2019 in TCRdb). The library relied on 5' RACE. The instrument given in TCRdb is NextSeq 500. In-frame beta chains were kept once TCRdb had trimmed the public reads at Q25 with fastp and called clones with MiXCR. A single entry per CDR3 protein holds the most common genes and DNA from its merged rows. The sample records around 120,000 distinct CDR3 sequences, 10% to 15% of which are singletons. Approximately 15% of the sample is held by the ten biggest clonotypes. The time point label for this specimen denotes: blood at routine non-recurrence follow-up after resection. Whole RNA extracted from tumor and nontumor lung tissue, or from cryopreserved PBMC samples, was used for TCR sequencing without cell sorting. This specimen was PBMCs, taken at follow-up. These receptors all stem from a male donor with early-stage non-small cell lung cancer.

The table lists this clonotype with a few counts. The V gene is TRBV5-1, the J gene TRBJ2-5; TRBD1 aligns across 9 bases. The CDR3 runs 14 residues. The germline V gene encodes CDR1 SGHRS and CDR2 YFSETQ. J gave up 3 bases and V 4 bases, and 4 bases lay outside the gene matches. Written as DNA, the CDR3 is TGCGCCAGCAGCGAAGGGACAGGGAAAGAGACCCAGTACTTC. This codes for CASSEGTGKETQYF.

This clonotype occurred many times. This chain joins TRBV27 and TRBJ2-5; no reliable D call. This CDR3 is 13 amino acids long. Germline CDR1 MNHEY, CDR2 SMNVEV (reference sequence). Trimming removed 4 bases from V and 2 bases from J, with 8 bases in between. The CDR3 DNA is TGTGCCAGCAGTTCCGCGATGCAAGAGACCCAGTACTTC. Protein: CASSSAMQETQYF.

This chain connects TRBV12-3 or TRBV12-4 to TRBJ2-1; D is uncertain. The CDR3 covers 11 residues. V dropped 3 bases and J dropped 8 bases, with 5 bases sitting between them. For the CDR3, the DNA is TGTGCCAGCAGTTTGAGCTATGAGCAGTTCTTC. As protein: CASSLSYEQFF.

This clonotype showed up just a few times. The chain employs TRBV6-1 and TRBJ1-6; D call uncertain. The CDR3 runs 11 residues. V was cut by 6 bases and J by 10 bases, with 7 bases left in between. Germline assignment: CDR1 MNHNS and CDR2 SASEGT. In DNA, the CDR3 is TGTGCCAGCAGAGAACAATCACCCCTCCACTTT. Amino acids: CASREQSPLHF.

This clonotype was picked up a small number of times. The chain uses TRBV2 and TRBJ1-5; unclear D gene. The length of the CDR3 is 13 residues. Deletions cut 10 bases from V and 1 base from J, with 11 bases between. Germline CDR1 SNHLY, CDR2 FYNNEI. In DNA, the CDR3 is TGTGCCACTTCGGACGGGAGCAATCAGCCCCAGCATTTT. This codes for CATSDGSNQPQHF.

The V call is TRBV5-1, the J call TRBJ1-3; no clear D gene. Trimming pared 0 bases from V and 3 bases from J, leaving 13 bases between. The CDR3 sequence is 16 residues long. CDR1 is SGHRS, CDR2 YFSETQ, per germline. The CDR3 bases are TGCGCCAGCAGCTTGGCCGGTCCGGGTTTTGGAAACACCATATATTTT. This translates into CASSLAGPGFGNTIYF.

The chain employs TRBV5-1 and TRBJ2-3, with 12 bases that match TRBD1. From germline, CDR1 is SGHRS and CDR2 YFSETQ. V lost 3 bases to trimming and J lost 2 bases; unmatched junction nucleotides: 4. This CDR3 is 16 amino acids long. CDR3 nucleotide sequence: TGCGCCAGCAGCTGGGGACAGGGGGCCCCCACAGATACGCAGTATTTT. Protein product: CASSWGQGAPTDTQYF.

This clonotype was observed at least ten times. Compared with germline, one end of the junction differs, possibly owing to a read error. The chain carries TRBV7-8 and TRBJ2-5, with D possibly matching TRBD2 (6 bases). Germline CDR1 is SGHVS and CDR2 is FQNEAQ. CDR3 size: 13 residues. The CDR3: CASSLGGQGTQYF. CDR3 coding DNA: TGTGCCAGCAGCCTGGGGGGTCAAGGGACCCAGTACTTC.

The V and J genes are TRBV19 and TRBJ2-7; maybe TRBD1 (7 bases). The CDR3 has 15 amino acids. The germline CDR1 and CDR2 sequences are LNHDA and SQIVND (reference sequence). V shed 5 bases and J shed 1 base, with 15 bases lying between them. The CDR3 loop reads CASSPRQGGSYEQYF. For the CDR3, the DNA is TGTGCCAGTAGTCCTCGACAGGGAGGATCCTACGAGCAGTACTTC.

The chain uses TRBV27 and TRBJ1-6; D unresolved. CDR3 length equals 16 residues. The germline gives CDR1 MNHEY, CDR2 SMNVEV (reference sequence). The V and J ends lost 4 bases and 9 bases respectively, with 19 bases between them. The CDR3 reads CASSSLQGPRSSPLHF. The CDR3, as DNA: TGTGCCAGCAGTTCGCTACAAGGGCCGCGGAGTTCACCCCTCCACTTT.